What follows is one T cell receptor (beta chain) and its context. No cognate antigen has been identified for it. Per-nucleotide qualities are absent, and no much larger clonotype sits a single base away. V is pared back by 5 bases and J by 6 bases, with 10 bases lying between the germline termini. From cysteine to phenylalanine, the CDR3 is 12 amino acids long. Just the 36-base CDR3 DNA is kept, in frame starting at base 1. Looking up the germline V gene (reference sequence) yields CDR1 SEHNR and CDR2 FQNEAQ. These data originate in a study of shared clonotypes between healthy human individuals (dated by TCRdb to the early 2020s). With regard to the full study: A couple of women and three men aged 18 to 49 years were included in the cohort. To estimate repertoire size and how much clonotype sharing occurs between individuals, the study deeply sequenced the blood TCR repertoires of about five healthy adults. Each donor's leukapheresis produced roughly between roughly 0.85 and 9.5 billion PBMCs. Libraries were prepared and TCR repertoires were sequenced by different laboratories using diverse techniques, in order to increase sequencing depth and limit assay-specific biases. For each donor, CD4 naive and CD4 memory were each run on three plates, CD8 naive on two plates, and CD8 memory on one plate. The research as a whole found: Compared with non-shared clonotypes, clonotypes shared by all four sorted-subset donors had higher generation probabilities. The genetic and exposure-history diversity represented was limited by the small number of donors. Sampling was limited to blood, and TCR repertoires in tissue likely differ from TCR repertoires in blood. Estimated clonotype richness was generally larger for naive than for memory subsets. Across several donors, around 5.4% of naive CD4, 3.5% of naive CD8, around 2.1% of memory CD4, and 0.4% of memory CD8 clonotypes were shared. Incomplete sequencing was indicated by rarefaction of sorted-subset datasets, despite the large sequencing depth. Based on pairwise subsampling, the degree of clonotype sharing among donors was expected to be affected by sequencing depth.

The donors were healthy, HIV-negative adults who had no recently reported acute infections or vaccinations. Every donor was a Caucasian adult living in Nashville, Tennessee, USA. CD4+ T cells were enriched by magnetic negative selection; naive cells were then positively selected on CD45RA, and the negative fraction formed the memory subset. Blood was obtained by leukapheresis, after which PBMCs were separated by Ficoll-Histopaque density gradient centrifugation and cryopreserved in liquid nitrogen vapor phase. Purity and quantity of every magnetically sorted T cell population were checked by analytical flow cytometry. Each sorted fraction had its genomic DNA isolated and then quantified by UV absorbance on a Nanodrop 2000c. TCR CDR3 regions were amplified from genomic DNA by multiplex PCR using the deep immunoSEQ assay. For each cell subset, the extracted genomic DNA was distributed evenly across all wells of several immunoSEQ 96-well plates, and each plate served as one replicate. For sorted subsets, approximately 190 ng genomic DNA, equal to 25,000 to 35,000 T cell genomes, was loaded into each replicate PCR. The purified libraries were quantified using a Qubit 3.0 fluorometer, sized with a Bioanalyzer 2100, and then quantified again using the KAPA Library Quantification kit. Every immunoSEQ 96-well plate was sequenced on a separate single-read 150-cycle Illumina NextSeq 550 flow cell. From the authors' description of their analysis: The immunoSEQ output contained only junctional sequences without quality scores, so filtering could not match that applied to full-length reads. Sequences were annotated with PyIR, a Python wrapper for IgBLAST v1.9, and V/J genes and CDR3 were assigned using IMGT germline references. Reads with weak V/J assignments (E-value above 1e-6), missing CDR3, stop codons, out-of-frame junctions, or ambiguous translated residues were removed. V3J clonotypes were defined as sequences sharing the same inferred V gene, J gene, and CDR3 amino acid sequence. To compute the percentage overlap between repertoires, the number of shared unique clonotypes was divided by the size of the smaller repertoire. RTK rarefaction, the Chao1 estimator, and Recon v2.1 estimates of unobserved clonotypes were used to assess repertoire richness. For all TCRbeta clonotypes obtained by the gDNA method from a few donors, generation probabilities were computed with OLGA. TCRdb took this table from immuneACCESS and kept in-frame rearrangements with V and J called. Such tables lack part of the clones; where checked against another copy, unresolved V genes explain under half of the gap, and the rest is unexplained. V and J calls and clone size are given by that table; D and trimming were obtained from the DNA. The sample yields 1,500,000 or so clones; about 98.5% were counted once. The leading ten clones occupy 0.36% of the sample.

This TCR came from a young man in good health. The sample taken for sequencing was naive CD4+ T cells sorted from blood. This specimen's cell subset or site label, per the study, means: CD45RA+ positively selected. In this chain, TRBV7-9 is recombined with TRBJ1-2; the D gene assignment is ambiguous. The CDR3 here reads CASSRQLNGYTF. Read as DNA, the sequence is TGTGCCAGCAGCCGGCAGCTGAATGGCTACACCTTC.